Each of the 21 T cell receptor beta chains below was sequenced from the same sample in a study of T cells in Graves' hyperthyroidism and ophthalmopathy. Researchers amplified the TCR beta CDR3 regions from RNA transcripts. Using the HTBI primer set, a first-round RT-PCR was run on the TCR CDR3. MiXCR, run by TCRdb on the multiplex PCR reads, gives a single entry per CDR3 protein. The sample carries a few hundred thousand distinct CDR3 sequences, roughly 14% recorded once. Source material: blood. These receptors all come from a woman aged 25-40 years with Graves' ophthalmopathy.

In this sample, this clonotype turned up many times. CDR3 bases: TGTGCCAGCCACCGACCCGGGACAGGGGGCTACGAGCAGTACTTC. Translated, it gives CASHRPGTGGYEQYF. V gene TRBV2 combines with J gene TRBJ2-7, with 11 positions matching TRBD1. After removal of 8 bases from V and 3 bases from J, the junction contained 9 bases not matched to a gene. Germline V lookup: CDR1 SNHLY, CDR2 FYNNEI. CDR3 size: 15 residues. The entire variable domain, with the rest obtained from reference TRBV2 and TRBJ2-7, is as follows: EPEVTQTPSHQVTQMGQEVILRCVPISNHLYFYWYRQILGQKVEFLVSFYNNEISEKSEIFDDQFSVERPDGSNFTLKIRSTKLEDSAMYFCASHRPGTGGYEQYFGPGTRLTVT.

In its sample, this clonotype was seen many times. The J gene is TRBJ2-7, the V gene TRBV28; D gene ambiguous. CDR1 is MDHEN and CDR2 is SYDVKM in the germline V gene. The V gene lost 2 bases and the J gene lost 5 bases, with 10 bases spanning the gap. This CDR3 spans 13 amino acids. The CDR3 DNA follows: TGTGCCAGCAGTTTAGTTTCCGCCCACGAGCAGTACTTC. Translating gives CASSLVSAHEQYF.

The J gene is TRBJ2-7, the V gene TRBV11-3; D possibly corresponds to TRBD1 (5 bases). Between the trimmed V and J ends, which lost 1 base and 2 bases, there was a span of 15 bases. The germline V gene encodes CDR1 SGHNT and CDR2 YENEEA. This CDR3 is built from 16 residues. The CDR3 coding sequence is TGTGCCAGCAGCTTAGGTACAGGTAACCCCCCCTACGAGCAGTACTTC. Residues: CASSLGTGNPPYEQYF.

With respect to this clonotype: This may be a read error: a much more frequent sequence differs by one nucleotide. The CDR3 is CASSPRTGVVSEAFF. The CDR3 DNA follows: TGTGCCAGCAGTCCAAGGACAGGGGTAGTCTCTGAAGCTTTCTTT. This chain links TRBV12-3 or TRBV12-4 with TRBJ1-1; 9 bases are a match to TRBD1. With V trimmed by 5 bases and J by 6 bases, 10 bases remained unmatched. CDR3 length equals 15 residues.

For this clonotype: Since a much larger clone is just one base distant, this may be a read error. The chain couples TRBV12-3 or TRBV12-4 to TRBJ1-6, with no clear D. The CDR3 totals 12 residues. CDR3 nucleotides: TGTGCCATCAGTTTTCTGGATTCACCCCTCCACTTT. This gives the protein CAISFLDSPLHF.

This clonotype was counted ten times or more. This chain links TRBV20-1 with TRBJ2-3; D is possibly TRBD2 (6 bases). CDR3 length: 15 amino acids. Germline V gene lookup returns CDR1 DFQATT and CDR2 SNEGSKA (reference sequence). V shed 1 base and J shed 0 bases, with 11 bases lying between them. As DNA, the CDR3 is TGCAGTGCTAGAGTCCCCAGCGGGAGCACAGATACGCAGTATTTT. Amino acid sequence: CSARVPSGSTDTQYF.

This clonotype occurred many times. V gene TRBV3-1 combines with J gene TRBJ2-5; no firm D call. The V and J ends lost 1 base and 5 bases respectively, with 11 bases between them. CDR1 is LGHDT and CDR2 is YNNKEL in the germline V gene (reference sequence). This CDR3 region has 14 residues. The CDR3 region is CASSQGPAGETQYF. DNA for the CDR3: TGTGCCAGCAGCCAAGGTCCAGCCGGGGAGACCCAGTACTTC.

At least ten counts were recorded for this clonotype. The rearrangement uses TRBV11-2 and TRBJ1-1, with D unclear. Between the trimmed V and J ends, which lost 2 bases and 2 bases, there was a span of 15 bases. The CDR3 extends over 16 amino acids. Germline V gives CDR1 SGHAT, CDR2 FQNNGV. The CDR3 protein is CASSLSARGGNTEAFF. The CDR3 coding sequence is TGTGCCAGCAGCTTATCCGCCCGGGGTGGAAACACTGAAGCTTTCTTT.

To note about this clonotype: A much larger clone lies one base from this, so it may be a read error. The CDR3 loop is CASSFWEGPEQHF. The CDR3 DNA follows: TGTGCCAGCAGCTTTTGGGAGGGCCCCGAGCAGCACTTC. The rearrangement uses TRBV5-5 and TRBJ2-7; the match to TRBD2 covers 7 bases. CDR3 length equals 13 residues. Germline-derived CDR1 and CDR2 are SGHKS and YYEKEE (reference sequence).

Remarks on this clonotype: A single base separates this from a much larger clone, so it may be a read error. The chain is built from TRBV28 and TRBJ2-5; D might be TRBD2 (6 bases). Germline values: CDR1 MDHEN, CDR2 SYDVKM. Trimming shortened V by 11 bases and J by 1 base, and 11 bases separated the two germline ends. The CDR3 totals 12 residues. As DNA, the CDR3 is TGTGCCCGCACGCGGGGCCAAGAGACCCAGTACTTC. This gives the protein CARTRGQETQYF. Based on the CDR3 plus reference TRBV28 and TRBJ2-5, the full variable domain is DVKVTQSSRYLVKRTGEKVFLECVQDMDHENMFWYRQDPGLGLRLIYFSYDVKMKEKGDIPEGYSVSREKKERFSLILESASTNQTSMYLCARTRGQETQYFGPGTRLLVL.

V and J are TRBV19 and TRBJ1-1; D may be TRBD1 (6 bases). The V end lost 6 bases, the J end lost 2 bases, and 10 bases lay between the germline ends. CDR3 size: 13 residues. Germline V gene lookup returns CDR1 LNHDA and CDR2 SQIVND (reference sequence). The CDR3 nucleotides read TGTGCCAGTAGAACGGGGGCTAACACTGAAGCTTTCTTT. Its translation is CASRTGANTEAFF.

The count of this clonotype is one. V and J are TRBV12-3 or TRBV12-4 and TRBJ2-1; no clear D. The CDR3 loop spans 13 amino acids. V was pared by 5 bases and J by 6 bases, with 11 bases between. As DNA, the CDR3 is TGTGCCAGCAGTCATCCAAGGGTCAATGAGCAGTTCTTC. Translating it yields CASSHPRVNEQFF.

This clonotype was seen many times. The chain has TRBV7-3 and TRBJ2-1; 8 bases align to TRBD2. CDR1 is SGHTA and CDR2 is FQGTGA in the germline V gene. V lost 6 bases and J lost 7; bases outside the gene matches: 8. This CDR3 has 14 amino acids. The CDR3 DNA is TGTGCCAGCAGTCGTACGGGGGGGCCGAATGAGCAGTTCTTC. As protein: CASSRTGGPNEQFF.

This clonotype has a handful of counts. The J gene is TRBJ2-1, the V gene TRBV9; D may be TRBD1 (6 bases). V shed 1 base and J shed 4 bases, with 15 bases lying between them. In germline, CDR1 is SGDLS, CDR2 YYNGEE. The CDR3 sequence is 16 residues long. The chain's CDR3 is CASSVMGAPRYNEQFF. DNA for the CDR3: TGTGCCAGCAGCGTAATGGGGGCGCCACGATACAATGAGCAGTTCTTC.

This clonotype was recorded at least ten times. V is TRBV28 and J is TRBJ1-2, with D unclear. Per germline, CDR1 MDHEN and CDR2 SYDVKM. The CDR3 runs to 13 residues. Deletions cut 3 bases from V and 7 bases from J, with 12 bases between. The CDR3 DNA reads TGTGCCAGCAGTTTTATTCAGGACTTTGGCTACACCTTC. Protein product: CASSFIQDFGYTF.

In this sample, this clonotype turned up a few times. This chain connects TRBV11-2 to TRBJ1-4, with D perhaps matching TRBD1 (6 bases). Germline V gene data show CDR1 as SGHAT and CDR2 as FQNNGV. V was pared by 6 bases and J by 8 bases, with 19 bases between. This CDR3 region has 15 residues. CDR3 in amino acids: CASSEISGAGEKLFF. CDR3 DNA sequence: TGTGCCAGCAGTGAAATTTCGGGGGCCGGGGAAAAACTGTTTTTT.

This clonotype showed up many times. The rearrangement links TRBV12-3 or TRBV12-4 to TRBJ1-1, with D maybe TRBD1 (6 bases). This CDR3 contains 11 residues. The V and J ends lost 6 bases and 6 bases respectively, with 8 bases between them. CDR3 nucleotides: TGTGCCAGCAGGTGGACAGCTGAAGCTTTCTTT. Protein product: CASRWTAEAFF.

CDR3 sequence reads: CASVEGNMNTEAFF. The CDR3 region has the DNA TGTGCCAGCGTTGAAGGGAATATGAACACTGAAGCTTTCTTT. J is TRBJ1-1 and V is TRBV12-3 or TRBV12-4, with unresolved D. The CDR3 sequence is 14 residues long. Trimming took off 8 bases at V and 0 bases at J, with 13 bases between the two ends.

This chain uses TRBV28 with TRBJ2-1; TRBD2 matches 12 bases. CDR3 length equals 15 residues. With 5 bases clipped from V and 10 bases from J, the junction kept 9 bases outside the gene matches. CDR1 and CDR2 (germline): MDHEN, SYDVKM. The DNA of the CDR3 is TGTGCCAGCAGTACTAGCGGGGGGTCCTTGGGGGAGCAGTTCTTC. Its protein is CASSTSGGSLGEQFF.

In this sample, this clonotype turned up many times. The chain couples TRBV28 to TRBJ2-7; no clear D gene. The V gene lost 7 bases and the J gene lost 3 bases, with 16 bases spanning the gap. The CDR3 spans 14 residues. Looked up from germline, CDR1 is MDHEN and CDR2 is SYDVKM. The CDR3 coding sequence is TGTGCCAGCAACTCTCTACCCCCTCTCTACGAGCAGTACTTC. Protein sequence: CASNSLPPLYEQYF.

J is TRBJ1-5 and V is TRBV18; D remains ambiguous. The CDR3 extends over 16 amino acids. Germline V gene data show CDR1 as KGHSH and CDR2 as LQKENI. The V and J ends lost 3 bases and 0 bases respectively, with 12 bases between them. CDR3 nucleotide sequence: TGTGCCAGCTCACCCGAAGTAGGAAATAGCAATCAGCCCCAGCATTTT. Protein sequence: CASSPEVGNSNQPQHF. Full variable domain (missing parts from reference TRBV18 and TRBJ1-5): NAGVMQNPRHLVRRRGQEARLRCSPMKGHSHVYWYRQLPEEGLKFMVYLQKENIIDESGMPKERFSAEFPKEGPSILRIQQVVRGDSAAYFCASSPEVGNSNQPQHFGDGTRLSIL.